These 27 T cell receptor beta chains originate from one sample sequenced in a study of T-cell reconstitution after alpha-beta-depleted transplantation in children (dated by TCRdb to about 2016). The protocol used for the library was PCR. Sequencing was carried out with an Illumina HiSeq 2500. TCR library preparation used molecular barcoding, with unique molecular identifiers applied to normalize quantification of the TCRbeta repertoire. TCRdb reprocessing: public reads trimmed at Q25 with fastp, clones called with MiXCR, in-frame beta chains kept. All rows with the same CDR3 protein become a single entry with the most common DNA and genes. This sample gives hundreds of thousands of distinct CDR3 sequences in total; over 10% of them show up just once. Roughly 0.84% of the sample lies in the top ten. Per the publication, the treatment or condition label means: allogeneic hematopoietic cell transplantation with graft depleted of TCRalphabeta T cells and CD19 B cells.

The sample in question was PBMCs, obtained before TCRalphabeta/CD19-depleted stem cell transplant. All receptors derive from a girl under 10 years old with congenital amegakaryocytic thrombocytopenia, due to receive a stem cell transplant.

This clonotype showed up many times. The chain couples TRBV12-3 or TRBV12-4 to TRBJ2-1, with 10 positions matching TRBD2. This CDR3 has 17 amino acids. The ends lost 1 base at V and 6 bases at J; junction bases unmatched: 9. CDR3 protein: CASSLGLAGVGGNEQFF. The CDR3 nucleotides are TGTGCCAGCAGTTTAGGTCTAGCGGGAGTGGGGGGCAATGAGCAGTTCTTC.

V usage is TRBV3-1 and J usage is TRBJ2-7; TRBD2 matches 10 bases. The CDR3 runs to 17 residues. The germline gives CDR1 LGHDT, CDR2 YNNKEL (reference sequence). V shed 1 base and J 6 bases; nucleotides not matched to a gene: 12. In DNA form, the CDR3 reads TGTGCCAGCAGCCAAGTCAGGGCTAGCGGGAGCCCGGCCGAGCAGTACTTC. It translates to CASSQVRASGSPAEQYF.

This clonotype came up a few times. CDR3 protein: CASSLGEGAAEQFF. The DNA of the CDR3 is TGTGCCAGCAGCTTAGGGGAGGGAGCCGCTGAGCAGTTCTTC. V and J are TRBV6-5 and TRBJ2-1; 7 bases match TRBD2. Trimming took 6 bases from V and 9 from J; bases not matched to a gene: 11. Germline V gives CDR1 MNHEY, CDR2 SVGAGI. CDR3 length: 14 residues.

This clonotype was seen repeatedly, ten times or more. This rearrangement joins TRBV7-2 to TRBJ2-3; the D gene is possibly TRBD2 (5 bases). CDR1 and CDR2 from the germline V gene are SGHTA and FQGNSA. Trimming shortened V by 3 bases and J by 1 base, and 8 bases separated the two germline ends. The CDR3 has 14 amino acids. CDR3 bases: TGTGCCAGCAGCTTCCCCGGGGGCACAGATACGCAGTATTTT. Residues: CASSFPGGTDTQYF. The full variable domain, with the rest looked up from reference TRBV7-2 and TRBJ2-3, is GAGVSQSPSNKVTEKGKDVELRCDPISGHTALYWYRQSLGQGLEFLIYFQGNSAPDKSGLPSDRFSAERTGGSVSTLTIQRTQQEDSAVYLCASSFPGGTDTQYFGPGTRLTVL.

This clonotype showed up many times. This chain links TRBV7-2 with TRBJ1-2, with D unclear. The CDR3 sequence is 13 residues long. V gave up 3 bases and J gave up 6 bases, with 11 bases separating them. Germline V gene sequence: CDR1 SGHTA, CDR2 FQGNSA. The CDR3: CASSLFRKDGYTF. The CDR3 nucleotides are TGTGCCAGCAGCTTGTTCCGGAAGGATGGCTACACCTTC.

To note about this clonotype: A junction boundary mismatches the germline segment, possibly from a read error. The gene calls are TRBV2 and TRBJ2-7; TRBD2 might be the D (6 bases). CDR1 is SNHLY and CDR2 is FYNNEI in the germline V gene. The CDR3 covers 14 residues. CDR3 residues: CASSGVNGSGGVNF. The CDR3 DNA sequence: TGTGCCAGCAGTGGAGTCAATGGCTCGGGCGGGGTAAACTTC. The full variable domain, its missing parts supplied by reference TRBV2 and TRBJ2-7, is EPEVTQTPSHQVTQMGQEVILRCVPISNHLYFYWYRQILGQKVEFLVSFYNNEISEKSEIFDDQFSVERPDGSNFTLKIRSTKLEDSAMYFCASSGVNGSGGVNFGPGTRLTVT.

This clonotype was found many times. The chain employs TRBV20-1 and TRBJ2-7; the match to TRBD2 covers 12 bases. J was trimmed by 2 bases and V by 6 bases; bases with no gene match: 11. Per the germline V gene, CDR1 is DFQATT and CDR2 is SNEGSKA (reference sequence). CDR3 size: 16 residues. Here the CDR3 DNA reads TGCAGTGCAAACGGACTAGCGGGACCAGAGGCCTACGAGCAGTACTTC. Translating it yields CSANGLAGPEAYEQYF.

There are a few counts of this clonotype. The chain employs TRBV11-2 and TRBJ2-1; TRBD1 might be the D (6 bases). Between the trimmed V and J ends, which lost 3 bases and 1 base, there was a span of 13 bases. Germline loops: CDR1 SGHAT, CDR2 FQNNGV. The CDR3 contains 16 residues. This CDR3 reads CASSFDTGTSYNEQFF. CDR3 DNA sequence: TGTGCCAGCAGCTTCGACACCGGGACATCCTACAATGAGCAGTTCTTC.

This clonotype was observed a handful of times. This CDR3 is CAIGLAENTGELFF. The CDR3, as DNA: TGTGCCATTGGACTAGCGGAAAACACCGGGGAGCTGTTTTTT. J is TRBJ2-2 and V is TRBV10-3; TRBD2 matches at 10 bases. V lost 9 bases to trimming and J lost 2 bases; unmatched junction nucleotides: 3. This CDR3 has 14 amino acids. Germline V gene lookup returns CDR1 ENHRY and CDR2 SYGVKD.

This clonotype was detected many times. This chain links TRBV20-1 with TRBJ2-4; the D gene could be TRBD1 or TRBD2 (6 bases each). V lost 6 bases to trimming and J lost 9 bases, with 18 bases between them. The CDR3 totals 13 residues. Germline CDR1 reads DFQATT; CDR2 reads SNEGSKA (reference sequence). In nucleotides, the CDR3 is TGCAGTGCCCAGTGGGGGGCTCGGGTCATTCAGTACTTC. Translating gives CSAQWGARVIQYF.

This clonotype was seen more than once but under ten times. The rearrangement links TRBV20-1 to TRBJ1-1; perhaps TRBD1 as D (5 bases). Germline V CDR1 and CDR2: DFQATT, SNEGSKA (reference sequence). This CDR3 contains 19 residues. The V and J ends lost 6 bases and 0 bases respectively, with 29 bases between them. CDR3 protein: CSAPRPGGDLMQMNTEAFF. In DNA, the CDR3 is TGCAGTGCCCCGAGACCGGGAGGGGATCTCATGCAAATGAACACTGAAGCTTTCTTT.

This clonotype was observed at least ten times. The J gene is TRBJ2-1, the V gene TRBV4-1, with a possible D match to TRBD1 (6 bases). The germline V gene has CDR1 MGHRA and CDR2 YSYEKL. Trimming removed 5 bases at V and 10 bases at J, with 18 bases between. The CDR3 contains 14 residues. CDR3 loop: CASSLSSGQLEQFF. CDR3 nucleotide sequence: TGCGCCAGCAGCTTAAGTTCCGGACAGTTGGAGCAGTTCTTC.

CDR3 residues: CASSLAEPDGGNTIYF. The DNA of the CDR3 is TGTGCCAGCAGCTTAGCGGAACCGGACGGTGGAAACACCATATATTTT. This sequence joins TRBV7-8 and TRBJ1-3; the D is unclear. The CDR3 extends over 16 amino acids. Trimming removed 0 bases from V and 3 bases from J, with 12 bases in between. The germline V gene encodes CDR1 SGHVS and CDR2 FQNEAQ.

The J gene is TRBJ2-7, the V gene TRBV5-1, with 9 bases identical to TRBD1. Germline loops: CDR1 SGHRS, CDR2 YFSETQ. V gave up 0 bases and J gave up 1 base; unmatched junction bases: 5. The CDR3 has 16 residues. The CDR3 nucleotides read TGCGCCAGCAGCTTGGCCGGACAGGGGCCATCCTACGAGCAGTACTTC. The encoded protein is CASSLAGQGPSYEQYF. Using reference TRBV5-1 and TRBJ2-7 for the parts outside the CDR3, the full variable domain is KAGVTQTPRYLIKTRGQQVTLSCSPISGHRSVSWYQQTPGQGLQFLFEYFSETQRNKGNFPGRFSGRQFSNSRSEMNVSTLELGDSALYLCASSLAGQGPSYEQYFGPGTRLTVT.

This clonotype was seen repeatedly, ten times or more. V gene TRBV5-1 combines with J gene TRBJ2-5, with TRBD2 matching over 7 bases. The CDR3 contains 15 residues. CDR1 and CDR2 (germline): SGHRS, YFSETQ. V lost 0 bases to trimming and J lost 1 base; unmatched junction nucleotides: 3. The CDR3 region is CASSLGGLGQETQYF. The DNA of the CDR3 is TGCGCCAGCAGCTTGGGAGGACTAGGCCAAGAGACCCAGTACTTC.

At least ten counts were recorded for this clonotype. This chain links TRBV7-9 with TRBJ1-2; unclear D gene. V was shortened by 2 bases and J by 7 bases, with 5 bases between the two germline ends. Per germline, CDR1 SEHNR and CDR2 FQNEAQ (reference sequence). CDR3 length: 11 amino acids. This CDR3 is CASSLSGGYTF. In DNA form, the CDR3 reads TGTGCCAGCAGCTTATCGGGTGGCTACACCTTC.

A word on this clonotype: A much larger clone differs by one base, so this may be a read error. This chain joins TRBV20-1 and TRBJ2-1; no firm D call. This CDR3 contains 16 residues. The germline gives CDR1 DFQATT, CDR2 SNEGSKA (reference sequence). For the CDR3, the DNA is TGCTGTGCTCTGAAGATCACGAGCAGCTCCTACAATGAGCAGTTCTTC. Its translation: CCALKITSSSYNEQFF.

J is TRBJ2-7 and V is TRBV15; D ambiguous. The CDR3 extends over 14 amino acids. Trimming removed 0 bases at V and 2 bases at J, with 8 bases between. Per the germline V gene, CDR1 is LNHNV and CDR2 is YYDKDF (reference sequence). The CDR3 DNA sequence: TGTGCCACCAGCAGAGATCTAATGACCTACGAGCAGTACTTC. It is translated as CATSRDLMTYEQYF.

This clonotype was found many times. J is TRBJ2-1 and V is TRBV25-1, with D perhaps assigned TRBD1 or TRBD2 (5 bases each). Trimming pared 6 bases from V and 6 bases from J, leaving 12 bases between. The CDR3 has 13 residues. Per the germline V gene, CDR1 is MGHDK and CDR2 is SYGVNS. The CDR3 spells CASRFSGSNEQFF. The CDR3 DNA reads TGTGCCAGCAGATTTTCAGGGAGCAATGAGCAGTTCTTC.

This clonotype was counted only a few times. CDR3 loop: CASSQTDSGNTIYF. In nucleotides, the CDR3 is TGTGCCAGCAGCCAAACAGACTCTGGAAACACCATATATTTT. The chain is built from TRBV11-2 and TRBJ1-3; D is undetermined. The V and J ends lost 5 bases and 0 bases respectively, with 8 bases between them. This CDR3 is 14 amino acids long. The V gene's germline CDR1 is SGHAT and CDR2 FQNNGV.

The genes are TRBV6-1 and TRBJ2-5, with 7 bases fitting TRBD2. The CDR3 loop spans 16 amino acids. The V gene's germline CDR1 is MNHNS and CDR2 SASEGT. V trimming: 3 bases; J trimming: 8 bases; junction bases outside the gene matches: 15. CDR3 amino acids: CASSEMRESLISTQYF. The CDR3 DNA reads as TGTGCCAGCAGTGAGATGCGGGAGTCCCTCATCTCCACCCAGTACTTC.

The rearrangement links TRBV21-1 to TRBJ2-2; the table names TRBD2, a call not compared with the DNA. TRBV21-1 is classified as a pseudogene. The CDR3 spans 14 residues. CDR3 loop: CASSKGASQRELFF. The CDR3 DNA sequence: TGTGCCAGCAGCAAAGGGGCCTCCCAGCGGGAGCTGTTTTTT.

This clonotype was observed at least ten times. The genes are TRBV5-1 and TRBJ2-7, with 8 bases identical to TRBD1. V gave up 2 bases and J gave up 3 bases; unmatched junction bases: 10. The CDR3 consists of 16 residues. CDR1 is SGHRS, CDR2 YFSETQ, per germline. The CDR3 DNA reads TGCGCCAGCAGCTTTGCCCTGGGGACAGGTGGCTACGAGCAGTACTTC. Translated: CASSFALGTGGYEQYF.

This clonotype came up many times. The V and J genes are TRBV20-1 and TRBJ1-1; D not resolved. CDR3 length: 16 amino acids. Trimming removed 0 bases from V and 0 bases from J, with 14 bases in between. The V gene's germline CDR1 is DFQATT and CDR2 SNEGSKA (reference sequence). CDR3 bases: TGCAGTGCTAGAGATGGCACCGGTTGGGTGAACACTGAAGCTTTCTTT. This encodes CSARDGTGWVNTEAFF.

Ten or more counts support this clonotype. The chain joins TRBV4-2 to TRBJ2-3; 9 bases map to TRBD2. V lost 4 bases to trimming and J lost 4 bases; unmatched junction nucleotides: 12. CDR1 and CDR2 (germline): LGHNA, YNFKEQ. The CDR3 extends over 17 amino acids. CDR3 in amino acids: CASSPYLAGEYADTQYF. CDR3 DNA: TGTGCCAGCAGCCCGTACTTAGCGGGAGAGTATGCAGATACGCAGTATTTT.

This clonotype was counted many times. The chain couples TRBV3-1 to TRBJ2-7, with 10 positions matching TRBD2. The CDR3 loop spans 15 amino acids. V was clipped by 1 base and J by 7 bases; unmatched bases: 7. Germline CDR1 LGHDT, CDR2 YNNKEL (reference sequence). This chain's CDR3 is CASSQGLAGVGEQYF. In nucleotides, the CDR3 is TGTGCCAGCAGCCAAGGGCTAGCGGGAGTTGGTGAGCAGTACTTC.

This sequence joins TRBV11-2 and TRBJ2-5; tentative D call: TRBD1 (5 bases). The germline V gene encodes CDR1 SGHAT and CDR2 FQNNGV. V lost 3 bases and J 5 bases, leaving 19 bases between the germline ends. CDR3 length: 16 amino acids. The CDR3 nucleotides are TGTGCCAGCAGCTTTACACAGGCGCCTATGTCTGAGACCCAGTACTTC. Amino acid sequence: CASSFTQAPMSETQYF. Full variable domain (outside the CDR3, taken from reference TRBV11-2 and TRBJ2-5): EAGVAQSPRYKIIEKRQSVAFWCNPISGHATLYWYQQILGQGPKLLIQFQNNGVVDDSQLPKDRFSAERLKGVDSTLKIQPAKLEDSAVYLCASSFTQAPMSETQYFGPGTRLLVL.